This T cell receptor beta chain was recorded in a study of cytomegalovirus exposure and HLA in healthy donors. General study findings and limits: Information on immune exposure was restricted to one variable (CMV serostatus). Later analysis identified a missense DCLRE1C variant that was linked to TCR beta V- and J-gene trimming. Later analysis revealed greater clonal expansion in HLA-associated TCR beta chains than in equally common others. Later analysis suggested links between common viral pathogens and several top significant clusters.

With regard to this clone: What it recognizes is unknown.

PCR employed 60 Vbeta and 13 Jbeta primers. Sequenced by immunoSEQ multiplex PCR; TCRdb stores in-frame clones only, minus some. There are 150,000 or so clones in the sample; about 10% occur only once, and roughly 1.9% lies in the top ten. Sequences were obtained from PBMCs. This sequence originates from a man between 50 and 59 years old in good health and CMV-seronegative.

CDR3 sequence (DNA): TGTGCCAGCAGCTTAGGTACTAGCGGGGGCCAAGAGACCCAGTACTTC. It yields the protein CASSLGTSGGQETQYF. The chain couples TRBV7-2 to TRBJ2-5, with TRBD2 identical over 11 bases. This CDR3 contains 16 residues. The germline gives CDR1 SGHTA, CDR2 FQGNSA. V lost 1 base, J lost 1 base, and 2 bases stayed unmatched. Variable domain in full (rest from reference TRBV7-2 and TRBJ2-5): GAGVSQSPSNKVTEKGKDVELRCDPISGHTALYWYRQSLGQGLEFLIYFQGNSAPDKSGLPSDRFSAERTGGSVSTLTIQRTQQEDSAVYLCASSLGTSGGQETQYFGPGTRLLVL.